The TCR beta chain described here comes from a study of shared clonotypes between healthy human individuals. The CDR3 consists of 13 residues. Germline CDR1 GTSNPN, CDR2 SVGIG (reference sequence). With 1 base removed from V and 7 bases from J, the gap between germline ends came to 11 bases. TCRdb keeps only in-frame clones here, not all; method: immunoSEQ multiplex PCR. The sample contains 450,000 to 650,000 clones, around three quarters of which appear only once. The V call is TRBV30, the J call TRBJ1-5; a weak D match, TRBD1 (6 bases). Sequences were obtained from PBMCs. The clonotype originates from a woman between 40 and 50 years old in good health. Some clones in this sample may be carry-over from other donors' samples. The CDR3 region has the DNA TGTGCCTGGAGTGCCGGGGGCCGGCAGCCCCAGCATTTT. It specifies CAWSAGGRQPQHF.